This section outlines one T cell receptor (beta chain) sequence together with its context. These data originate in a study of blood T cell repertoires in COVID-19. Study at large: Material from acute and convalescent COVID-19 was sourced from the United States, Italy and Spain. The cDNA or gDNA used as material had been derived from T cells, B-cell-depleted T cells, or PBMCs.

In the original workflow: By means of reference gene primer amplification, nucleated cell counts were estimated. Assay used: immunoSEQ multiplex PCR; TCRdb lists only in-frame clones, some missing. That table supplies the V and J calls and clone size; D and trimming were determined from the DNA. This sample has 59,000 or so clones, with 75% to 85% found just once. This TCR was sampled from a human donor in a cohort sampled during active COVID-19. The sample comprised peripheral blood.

The CDR3 sequence: CAIKGSGGAYEQYF. In DNA form, the CDR3 reads TGTGCCATCAAGGGGAGCGGGGGGGCATACGAGCAGTACTTC. The chain recombines TRBV10-3 with TRBJ2-7; 10 positions agree with TRBD2. Germline V lookup: CDR1 ENHRY, CDR2 SYGVKD. CDR3 length: 14 amino acids. J gave up 4 bases and V 7 bases, and 7 bases lay outside the gene matches.